The present T cell receptor (beta chain) was sequenced within a study of metastatic and nonmetastatic thyroid tumors. For the study at large: The authors compared repertoires across blood and tumor or nodule tissue from malignant and benign thyroid patients. Study results and limitations: TCR beta diversity was reportedly significantly higher in malignant thyroid tumors than benign nodules, in blood and tumor.

Many counts were recorded for this clone. The antigen remains undetermined. A clone one base away is much larger, so this may be a read error. Among the patients, none had received any treatment before thyroid surgery. TCRdb used MiXCR to call clones anew from the PCR reads. The sample holds 30,000 or so clones; under 25% are singletons and the top ten take roughly 15%. Germline CDR1 DFQATT, CDR2 SNEGSKA (reference sequence). CDR3 size: 14 residues. The V end lost 0 bases, the J end lost 3 bases, and 12 bases lay between the germline ends. V is TRBV20-1 and J is TRBJ2-7; maybe TRBD1 (5 bases). This sequence was found in a female donor with papillary thyroid cancer or a benign thyroid nodule (not recorded which). Some clones in this sample may be carry-over from other donors' samples. Specimen: blood. The CDR3 region has the DNA TGCAGTGCTAGAGATCCGACAGCCAACTACGAGCAGTACTTC. Translating it yields CSARDPTANYEQYF.